The TCR beta chain described here comes from a study of blood T cells in healthy people across ages. Study conclusions and caveats: Expanded clonotype shifts may have been confounded, as the donors had an unknown CMV status.

To note about this clonotype: Its antigen is undetermined.

Each of the donors had ten milliliters of peripheral blood drawn into EDTA-treated Vacutainer tubes. Then a second PCR, running about 6 to 12 cycles, was carried out with a sample-barcoded 5' primer and a J-beta primer mix. Each cDNA was tagged by a template-switch adaptor containing 12 random nucleotides. TCRdb recomputed calls from the 5' RACE reads with MiXCR, one row per CDR3 protein. The profile shows around 1.5 million distinct CDR3 sequences, 35% to 45% of them singletons. The CDR3 contains 15 residues. The germline V gene encodes CDR1 SGHAT and CDR2 FQNNGV. The sequencing input was blood. This receptor was identified in a woman aged 18-30 years in good health. The chain employs TRBV11-2 and TRBJ2-1, with 8 nucleotides matching TRBD2. The DNA end lines up better with TRBJ2-7; the J call may be wrong. The CDR3 reads CASSWAGRAYNEQYF. The CDR3 coding sequence is TGTGCCAGCAGCTGGGCCGGGAGGGCCTACAATGAGCAGTACTTC.